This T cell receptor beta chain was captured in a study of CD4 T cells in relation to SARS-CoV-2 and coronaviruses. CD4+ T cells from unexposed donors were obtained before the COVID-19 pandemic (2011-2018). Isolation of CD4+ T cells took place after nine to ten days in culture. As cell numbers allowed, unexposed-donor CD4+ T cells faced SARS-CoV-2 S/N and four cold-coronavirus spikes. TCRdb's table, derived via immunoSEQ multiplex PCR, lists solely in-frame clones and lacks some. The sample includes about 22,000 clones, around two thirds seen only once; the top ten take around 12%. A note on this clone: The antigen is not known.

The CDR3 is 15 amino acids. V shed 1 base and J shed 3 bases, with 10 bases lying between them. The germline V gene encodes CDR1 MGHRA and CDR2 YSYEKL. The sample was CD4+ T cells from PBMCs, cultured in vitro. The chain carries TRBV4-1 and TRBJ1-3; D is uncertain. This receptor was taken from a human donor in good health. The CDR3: CASSQAIGFGNTIYF. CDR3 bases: TGCGCCAGCAGCCAAGCTATCGGGTTTGGAAACACCATATATTTT.